What follows is one T cell receptor beta chain and its context. No antigen is known for it. The sample comes from a study of Graves' ophthalmopathy and Graves' hyperthyroidism. Amplification from RNA transcripts yielded the TCR beta CDR3 regions. The first round was an RT-PCR with HTBI primers, and the second round was a multiplex PCR. TCRdb itself ran the multiplex PCR reads through MiXCR, one entry per CDR3 protein. The sample holds nearly 400,000 distinct CDR3 sequences, around 16% seen once. Ophthalmopathy cases showed moderate-to-severe activity, scoring CAS ≥3 and NOSPECS ≥4, with duration under 3 months. It was from over 8.5 ml of fresh peripheral blood that the PBMCs came. Whole-study results and caveats: Blood samples also showed most expanded thyroid clonotypes exceeding 0.001 frequency. Researchers report that a 13-signature model separated ophthalmopathy from stable hyperthyroidism, posting roughly 90% sensitivity and roughly 81% specificity.

The clonotype comes from a woman aged 18-29 years with Graves' ophthalmopathy. Sequencing was performed on peripheral blood.

The CDR3: CSALGTGGNTEAFF. The CDR3 DNA is TGCAGCGCCCTAGGGACAGGGGGGAACACTGAAGCTTTCTTT. The J gene is TRBJ1-1, the V gene TRBV29-1; TRBD1 agrees at 11 bases. The trim removed 7 bases at V and 1 base at J, leaving 5 bases unmatched. Germline values: CDR1 SQVTM, CDR2 ANQGSEA. There are 14 residues in the CDR3.